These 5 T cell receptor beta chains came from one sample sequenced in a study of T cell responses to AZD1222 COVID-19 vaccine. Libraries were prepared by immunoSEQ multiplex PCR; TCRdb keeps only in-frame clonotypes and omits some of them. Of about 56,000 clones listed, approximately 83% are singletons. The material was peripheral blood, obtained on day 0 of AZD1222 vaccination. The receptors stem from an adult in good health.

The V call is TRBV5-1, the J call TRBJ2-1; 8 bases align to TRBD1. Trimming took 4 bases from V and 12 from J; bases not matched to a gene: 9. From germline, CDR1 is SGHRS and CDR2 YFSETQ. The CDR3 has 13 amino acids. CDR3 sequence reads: CASSPGQVEWQFF. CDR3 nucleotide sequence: TGCGCCAGCAGCCCGGGACAGGTAGAGTGGCAGTTCTTC.

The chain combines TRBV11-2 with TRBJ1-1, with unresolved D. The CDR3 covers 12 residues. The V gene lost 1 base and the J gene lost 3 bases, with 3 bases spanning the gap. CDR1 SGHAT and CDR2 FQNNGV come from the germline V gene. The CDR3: CASSLGDTEAFF. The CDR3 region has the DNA TGTGCCAGCAGCTTAGGGGACACTGAAGCTTTCTTT.

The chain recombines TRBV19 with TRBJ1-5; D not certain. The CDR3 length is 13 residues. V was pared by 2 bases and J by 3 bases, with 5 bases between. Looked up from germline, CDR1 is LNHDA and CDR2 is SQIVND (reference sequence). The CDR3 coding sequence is TGTGCCAGTAGTATAACTTCCAATCAGCCCCAGCATTTT. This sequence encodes CASSITSNQPQHF.

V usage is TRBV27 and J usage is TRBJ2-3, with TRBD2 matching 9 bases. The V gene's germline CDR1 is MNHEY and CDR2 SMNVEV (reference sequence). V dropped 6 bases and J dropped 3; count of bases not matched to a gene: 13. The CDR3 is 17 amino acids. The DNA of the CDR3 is TGTGCCAGCAGCCCATTCCCGGCTAGCGGGGAGACAGATACGCAGTATTTT. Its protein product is CASSPFPASGETDTQYF.

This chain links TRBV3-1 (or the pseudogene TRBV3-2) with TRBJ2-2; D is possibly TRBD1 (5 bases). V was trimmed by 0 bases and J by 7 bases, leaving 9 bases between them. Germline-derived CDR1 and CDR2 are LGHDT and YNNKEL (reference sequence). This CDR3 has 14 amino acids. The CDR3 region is CASSQDRVIGELFF. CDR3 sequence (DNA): TGTGCCAGCAGCCAAGACAGGGTCATCGGGGAGCTGTTTTTT.